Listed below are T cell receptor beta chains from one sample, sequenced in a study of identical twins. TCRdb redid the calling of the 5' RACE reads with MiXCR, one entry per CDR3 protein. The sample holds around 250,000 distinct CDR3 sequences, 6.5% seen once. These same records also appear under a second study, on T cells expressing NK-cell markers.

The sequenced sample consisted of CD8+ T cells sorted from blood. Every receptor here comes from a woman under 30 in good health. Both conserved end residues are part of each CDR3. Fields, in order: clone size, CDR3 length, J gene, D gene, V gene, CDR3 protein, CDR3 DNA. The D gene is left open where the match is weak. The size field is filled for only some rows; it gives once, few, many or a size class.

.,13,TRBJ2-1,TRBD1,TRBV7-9,CASGGTGVNEQFF,TGTGCCAGCGGGGGGACAGGGGTGAATGAGCAGTTCTTC
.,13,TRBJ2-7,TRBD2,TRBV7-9,CASRLAGDYEQYF,TGTGCCAGTCGACTAGCGGGGGACTACGAGCAGTACTTC
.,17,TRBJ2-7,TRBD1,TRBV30,CAWERTPGRQGAYEQYF,TGTGCCTGGGAAAGAACTCCTGGGAGACAGGGGGCGTACGAGCAGTACTTC
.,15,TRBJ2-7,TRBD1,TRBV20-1,CSARPTGGPNYEQYF,TGCAGTGCTAGACCCACAGGGGGCCCGAACTACGAGCAGTACTTC
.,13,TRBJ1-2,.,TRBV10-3,CAISELQIYGYTF,TGTGCCATCAGTGAGTTACAAATCTATGGCTACACCTTC
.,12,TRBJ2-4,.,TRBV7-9,CASSHDRNIQYF,TGTGCCAGCAGCCATGACAGAAACATTCAGTACTTC
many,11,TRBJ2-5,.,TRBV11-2,CASRAGETQYF,TGTGCCAGCAGGGCCGGGGAGACCCAGTACTTC
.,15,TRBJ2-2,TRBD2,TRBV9,CASRTTSGGTGELFF,TGTGCCAGCAGGACTACTAGCGGGGGAACCGGGGAGCTGTTTTTT
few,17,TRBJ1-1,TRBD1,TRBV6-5,CASSYSRQGRLNTEAFF,TGTGCCAGCAGTTACTCCCGACAGGGTCGTCTGAACACTGAAGCTTTCTTT
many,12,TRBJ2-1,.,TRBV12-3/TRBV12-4,CASSLGGGLRIF,TGTGCCAGCAGCTTGGGGGGAGGCCTGAGGATCTTC
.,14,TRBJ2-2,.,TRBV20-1,CSARGRADTGELFF,TGCAGTGCTAGGGGCAGGGCGGACACCGGGGAGCTGTTTTTT
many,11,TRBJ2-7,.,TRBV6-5,CASSLGFEQYF,TGTGCCAGCAGTTTAGGTTTCGAGCAGTACTTC
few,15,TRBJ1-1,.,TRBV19,CASTPFGGSNTEAFF,TGTGCCAGTACTCCCTTCGGGGGCTCGAACACTGAAGCTTTCTTT
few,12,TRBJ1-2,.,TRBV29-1,CSVAKGDGGYTF,TGCAGCGTCGCCAAGGGTGACGGGGGCTACACCTTC
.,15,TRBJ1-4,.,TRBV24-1,CATRTRGGTNEKLFF,TGTGCCACCCGAACCCGGGGTGGAACTAATGAAAAACTGTTTTTT
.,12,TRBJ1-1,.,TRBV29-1,CSVAQGNTEAFF,TGCAGCGTCGCCCAGGGGAACACTGAAGCTTTCTTT
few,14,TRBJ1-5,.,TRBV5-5,CASSGQGIAQPQHF,TGTGCCAGCAGCGGCCAGGGAATTGCTCAGCCCCAGCATTTT
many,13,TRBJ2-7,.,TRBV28,CASSFRGLGEQYF,TGTGCCAGCAGTTTTCGGGGGTTGGGGGAGCAGTACTTC
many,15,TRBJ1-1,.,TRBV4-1,CASSQDGRLSTEAFF,TGCGCCAGCAGCCAAGATGGTCGGTTAAGCACTGAAGCTTTCTTT
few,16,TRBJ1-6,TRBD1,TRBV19,CASSTRWDRYNSPLHF,TGTGCCAGTAGTACCCGCTGGGACAGATATAATTCACCCCTCCACTTT
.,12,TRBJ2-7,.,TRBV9,CASRGEGYEQYF,TGTGCCAGCAGGGGAGAGGGCTACGAGCAGTACTTC
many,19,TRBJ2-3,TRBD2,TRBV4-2,CASSQAGLAGGRRTDTQYF,TGTGCCAGCAGCCAAGCCGGACTAGCGGGGGGGCGGAGGACAGATACGCAGTATTTT
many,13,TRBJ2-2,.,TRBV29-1,CSFLGTDTGELFF,TGCAGCTTTCTGGGGACGGACACCGGGGAGCTGTTTTTT
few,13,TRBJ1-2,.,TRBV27,CASSLVGNYGYTF,TGTGCCAGCAGTTTGGTAGGGAACTATGGCTACACCTTC
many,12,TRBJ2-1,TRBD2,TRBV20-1,CSAREGTIEQFF,TGCAGTGCACGAGAAGGGACTATTGAGCAGTTCTTC
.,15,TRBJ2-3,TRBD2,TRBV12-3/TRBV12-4,CASILGGGPGDTQYF,TGTGCCAGCATCCTTGGCGGGGGGCCGGGAGATACGCAGTATTTT
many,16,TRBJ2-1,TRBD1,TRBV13,CASSLNRDRGYHEQFF,TGTGCCAGCAGCTTGAACCGGGACAGGGGGTATCATGAGCAGTTCTTC
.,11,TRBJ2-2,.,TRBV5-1,CASSFYGELFF,TGCGCCAGCAGCTTCTACGGGGAGCTGTTTTTT
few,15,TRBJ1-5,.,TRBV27,CASSLMASGNQPQHF,TGTGCCAGCAGTTTGATGGCTTCGGGCAATCAGCCCCAGCATTTT
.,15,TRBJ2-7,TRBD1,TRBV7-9,CASSGRGQGTYEQYF,TGTGCCAGCAGCGGGCGGGGACAGGGTACCTACGAGCAGTACTTC
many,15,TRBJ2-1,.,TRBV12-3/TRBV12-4,CASRGELSPYNEQFF,TGTGCCAGCAGGGGGGAACTGAGTCCCTACAATGAGCAGTTCTTC
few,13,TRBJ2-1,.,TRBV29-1,CSVEHIPGGEQFF,TGCAGCGTTGAACACATCCCTGGGGGTGAGCAGTTCTTC